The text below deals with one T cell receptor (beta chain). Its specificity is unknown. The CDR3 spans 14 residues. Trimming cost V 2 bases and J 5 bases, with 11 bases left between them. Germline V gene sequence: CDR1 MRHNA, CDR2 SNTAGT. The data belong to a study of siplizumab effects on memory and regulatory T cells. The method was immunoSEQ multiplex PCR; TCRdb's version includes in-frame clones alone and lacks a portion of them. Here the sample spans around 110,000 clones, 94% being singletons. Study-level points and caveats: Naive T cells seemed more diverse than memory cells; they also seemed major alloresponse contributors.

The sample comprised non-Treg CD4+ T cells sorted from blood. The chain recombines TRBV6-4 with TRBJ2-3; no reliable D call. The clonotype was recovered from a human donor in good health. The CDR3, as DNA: TGTGCCAGCAGTGACCCGAAATGTGTAGATACGCAGTATTTT. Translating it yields CASSDPKCVDTQYF.